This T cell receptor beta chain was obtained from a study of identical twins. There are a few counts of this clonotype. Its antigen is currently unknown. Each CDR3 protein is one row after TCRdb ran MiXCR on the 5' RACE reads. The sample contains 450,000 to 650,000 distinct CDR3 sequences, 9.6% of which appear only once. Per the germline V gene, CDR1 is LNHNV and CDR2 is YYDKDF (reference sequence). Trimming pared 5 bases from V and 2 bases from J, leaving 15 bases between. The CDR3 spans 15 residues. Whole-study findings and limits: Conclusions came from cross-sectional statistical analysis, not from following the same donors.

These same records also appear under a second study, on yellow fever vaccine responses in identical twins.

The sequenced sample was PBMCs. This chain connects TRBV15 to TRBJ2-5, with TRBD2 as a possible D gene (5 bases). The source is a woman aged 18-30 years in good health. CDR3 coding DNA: TGTGCCACCAGCCCCGGGGAGTCCCCACAAGAGACCCAGTACTTC. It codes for CATSPGESPQETQYF.